The 13 T cell receptor beta chains listed next were all sequenced from one sample in a study of cytomegalovirus exposure and HLA in healthy donors. Amplification used 60 Vbeta primers and 13 Jbeta primers. Here immunoSEQ multiplex PCR was the method, and the copy in TCRdb shows in-frame clones only, minus some. The table lists under 85,000 clones, over 70% of them singletons, with about 22% in the top ten. Input material: PBMCs. These receptors came from a middle-aged woman in good health and CMV-seropositive.

The chain carries TRBV6-5 and TRBJ1-2, with 8 bases that match TRBD1. Germline CDR1 and CDR2: MNHEY and SVGAGI. This CDR3 has 15 amino acids. The V and J ends lost 6 bases and 7 bases, in that order; junction bases with no gene match: 13. CDR3 sequence: CASRPGQGSFGGYTF. The CDR3 bases are TGTGCCAGCAGACCAGGACAGGGAAGTTTTGGTGGCTACACCTTC.

The chain recombines TRBV18 with TRBJ1-5, with no clear D. Trimming shortened V by 0 bases and J by 9 bases, and 9 bases separated the two germline ends. The CDR3 runs 13 residues. Germline loops: CDR1 KGHSH, CDR2 LQKENI. The CDR3 nucleotides read TGTGCCAGCTCACCACCGCGAGGGCGGCCCCAGCATTTT. Residues: CASSPPRGRPQHF.

The chain joins TRBV28 to TRBJ2-5; TRBD2 matches at 13 bases. This CDR3 is 16 amino acids long. Germline CDR1 reads MDHEN; CDR2 reads SYDVKM. Unmatched junction bases numbered 8, after V lost 5 bases and J lost 5 bases. CDR3 nucleotides: TGTGCCAGCAGTGTCGGGACTAGCGGGATTATCGAGACCCAGTACTTC. Its protein product is CASSVGTSGIIETQYF.

J is TRBJ2-7 and V is TRBV4-2; D remains ambiguous. Trimming removed 4 bases from V and 2 bases from J, with 15 bases in between. CDR3 length equals 15 residues. CDR1 LGHNA and CDR2 YNFKEQ come from the germline V gene. CDR3 amino acids: CASSPTKTSTYEQYF. DNA of the CDR3: TGTGCCAGCAGCCCTACCAAAACTTCCACCTACGAGCAGTACTTC.

The chain carries TRBV18 and TRBJ2-7; TRBD2 matches at 7 bases. V dropped 3 bases and J dropped 7; count of bases not matched to a gene: 9. This CDR3 spans 14 amino acids. CDR1 is KGHSH and CDR2 is LQKENI in the germline V gene. Here the CDR3 DNA reads TGTGCCAGCTCACCCCCCCCGCTAGCGGCGGAGCAGTACTTC. Protein sequence: CASSPPPLAAEQYF.

The chain combines TRBV5-1 with TRBJ1-5, with 9 bases that match TRBD1. V shed 4 bases, J shed 1 base, and the junction held 12 bases outside the gene matches. The CDR3 is made up of 18 amino acids. In germline, CDR1 is SGHRS, CDR2 YFSETQ. The CDR3 DNA follows: TGCGCCAGCAGCCCGACCGGTAGACAGGGGGGGAGCAATCAGCCCCAGCATTTT. This translates into CASSPTGRQGGSNQPQHF.

This rearrangement joins TRBV6-5 to TRBJ1-1, with D hard to call. The CDR3 has 14 amino acids. CDR1 is MNHEY and CDR2 is SVGAGI in the germline V gene. The V end lost 7 bases, the J end lost 4 bases, and 16 bases lay between the germline ends. As DNA, the CDR3 is TGTGCCAGCACGACCGGGGTCGGGGTCACTGAAGCTTTCTTT. As protein: CASTTGVGVTEAFF.

The chain carries TRBV7-9 and TRBJ1-2; D gene unclear. The CDR3 spans 12 residues. Germline lookup yields CDR1 SEHNR and CDR2 FQNEAQ (reference sequence). Deletions cut 5 bases from V and 5 bases from J, with 9 bases between. The CDR3 coding sequence is TGTGCCAGCAGCGCGGCTGAGTATGGCTACACCTTC. It codes for CASSAAEYGYTF.

J is TRBJ2-7 and V is TRBV5-1; TRBD2 might be the D (6 bases). V was pared by 0 bases and J by 0 bases, with 13 bases between. The germline V gene has CDR1 SGHRS and CDR2 YFSETQ. This CDR3 spans 16 amino acids. In nucleotides, the CDR3 is TGCGCCAGCAGCTTGGACGGGAGACTGAGCTCCTACGAGCAGTACTTC. This translates into CASSLDGRLSSYEQYF.

This clone was counted a few times. The chain is built from TRBV6-5 and TRBJ2-2; D not resolved. The CDR3 contains 16 residues. V was cut by 2 bases and J by 7 bases, with 17 bases left in between. The germline V gene has CDR1 MNHEY and CDR2 SVGAGI. CDR3 nucleotides: TGTGCCAGCAGTTACCTTCACTTCAATATCTTCGGGGAGCTGTTTTTT. This gives the protein CASSYLHFNIFGELFF.

The rearrangement links TRBV11-2 to TRBJ2-3, with 10 bases lining up with TRBD2. The CDR3 extends over 18 amino acids. The J segment lost 4 bases and the V segment lost 4 bases, leaving 14 bases of the junction unmatched. The V gene's germline CDR1 is SGHAT and CDR2 FQNNGV. Here the CDR3 reads CASSWTGASGRGSDTQYF. As DNA, the CDR3 is TGTGCCAGCAGCTGGACCGGGGCTAGCGGGAGAGGGTCAGATACGCAGTATTTT.

This clone was counted only a few times. The V call is TRBV4-2, the J call TRBJ2-5, with TRBD2 matching 15 bases. The CDR3 sequence is 17 residues long. Unmatched junction bases numbered 8, after V lost 2 bases and J lost 7 bases. Germline V gene data show CDR1 as LGHNA and CDR2 as YNFKEQ. Here the CDR3 reads CASSQQTGTSGGLTQYF. CDR3 coding DNA: TGTGCCAGCAGCCAACAGACCGGGACTAGCGGGGGGTTGACCCAGTACTTC.

This clone was found a few times. The chain recombines TRBV2 with TRBJ1-4; a weak D match, TRBD1 (5 bases). The CDR3 is 15 residues long. Looked up from germline, CDR1 is SNHLY and CDR2 is FYNNEI. V gave up 6 bases and J gave up 4 bases, with 15 bases separating them. The CDR3: CASRDPGTGNEKLFF. As DNA, the CDR3 is TGTGCCAGCAGGGACCCCGGGACTGGTAATGAAAAACTGTTTTTT. Based on the CDR3 plus reference TRBV2 and TRBJ1-4, the full variable domain is EPEVTQTPSHQVTQMGQEVILRCVPISNHLYFYWYRQILGQKVEFLVSFYNNEISEKSEIFDDQFSVERPDGSNFTLKIRSTKLEDSAMYFCASRDPGTGNEKLFFGSGTQLSVL.